The 12 T cell receptor beta chains below were found in one sample sequenced in a study of blood T cells in healthy people across ages. Sample-barcoded 5' priming and a J-beta primer mix drove a second PCR of about 6 to 12 cycles. TCRdb analysed the 5' RACE reads with MiXCR anew, one entry per CDR3 protein. Of over a million distinct CDR3 sequences in the sample, approximately 40% were seen once. Sequenced: blood. The source is a woman between 18 and 29 years old in good health.

The chain joins TRBV12-3 or TRBV12-4 to TRBJ1-2; 8 bases align to TRBD1. The CDR3 is made up of 16 amino acids. The V gene end was trimmed by 2 bases and the J gene end by 0 bases; junction bases not matched to a gene: 5. The CDR3 region is CASSLTGGIPNYGYTF. For the CDR3, the DNA is TGTGCCAGCAGTTTAACAGGGGGAATCCCTAACTATGGCTACACCTTC.

This clonotype has only a few counts. The chain carries TRBV25-1 and TRBJ2-1; D tentatively reads TRBD1 or TRBD2 (7 bases each). Trimming removed 6 bases at V and 6 bases at J, with 12 bases between. This CDR3 region has 13 residues. Germline V gene data show CDR1 as MGHDK and CDR2 as SYGVNS. The CDR3 coding sequence is TGTGCCAGCAGCAGGGGGGGCCTCAATGAGCAGTTCTTC. Protein product: CASSRGGLNEQFF.

The rearrangement uses TRBV28 and TRBJ1-1, with D unresolved. The germline V gene encodes CDR1 MDHEN and CDR2 SYDVKM. The V and J ends lost 7 bases and 7 bases respectively, with 19 bases between them. The CDR3 contains 14 residues. The CDR3 region is CASTEGRGWDEAFF. CDR3 nucleotides: TGTGCCAGCACCGAAGGCCGGGGATGGGATGAAGCTTTCTTT.

The chain employs TRBV7-9 and TRBJ1-4; 7 bases are a match to TRBD1. V shed 4 bases and J 6 bases; nucleotides not matched to a gene: 5. The CDR3 has 14 amino acids. CDR1 and CDR2 (germline): SEHNR, FQNEAQ (reference sequence). For the CDR3, the DNA is TGTGCCAGCAGCTACTCCGGGACAGATGAAAAACTGTTTTTT. Translated, it gives CASSYSGTDEKLFF.

The genes are TRBV3-1 and TRBJ2-4; 7 bases line up with TRBD2. The DNA end favors TRBJ2-7, so the J call may be wrong. In germline, CDR1 is LGHDT, CDR2 YNNKEL (reference sequence). This CDR3 spans 17 amino acids. CDR3 protein: CASSQVLGGRDSYEQYF. As DNA, the CDR3 is TGTGCCAGCAGCCAAGTACTTGGCGGGAGAGATTCCTACGAGCAGTACTTC.

The rearrangement uses TRBV29-1 and TRBJ2-1, with 9 positions matching TRBD1. CDR1 is SQVTM and CDR2 is ANQGSEA in the germline V gene. The trim removed 2 bases at V and 3 bases at J, leaving 11 bases unmatched. The CDR3 extends over 17 amino acids. The CDR3 reads CSVENLGTGPLYNEQFF. DNA of the CDR3: TGCAGCGTTGAAAACCTCGGGACAGGGCCCCTCTACAATGAGCAGTTCTTC.

This clonotype was seen repeatedly, ten times or more. The chain joins TRBV4-1 to TRBJ2-3; D perhaps matches TRBD2 (6 bases). Germline V gives CDR1 MGHRA, CDR2 YSYEKL. There are 17 residues in the CDR3. The V end was cut by 0 bases, the J end by 3 bases, with 16 bases between. CDR3 nucleotide sequence: TGCGCCAGCAGCCAAGATGGGGCGGGGAGCCCAACAGATACGCAGTATTTT. Translated: CASSQDGAGSPTDTQYF.

CDR3 region: CASSLEAHGANVLTF. As DNA, the CDR3 is TGCGCCAGCAGCTTGGAGGCCCACGGGGCCAACGTCCTGACTTTC. V and J are TRBV5-1 and TRBJ2-6; D not certain. The CDR3 contains 15 residues. Trimming removed 0 bases at V and 4 bases at J, with 8 bases between. From germline, CDR1 is SGHRS and CDR2 YFSETQ.

In nucleotides, the CDR3 is TGTGCCAGCAGCCAAGCGGCCGCGTGGTCCACAGATACGCAGTATTTT. Residues: CASSQAAAWSTDTQYF. The V and J genes are TRBV3-1 and TRBJ2-3, with unresolved D. The CDR3 extends over 16 amino acids. The germline V gene encodes CDR1 LGHDT and CDR2 YNNKEL (reference sequence). Trimming removed 1 base at V and 2 bases at J, with 13 bases between.

The chain has TRBV30 and TRBJ1-2; D gene ambiguous. The CDR3 covers 12 residues. V gave up 2 bases and J gave up 8 bases, with 12 bases separating them. From germline, CDR1 is GTSNPN and CDR2 SVGIG (reference sequence). CDR3 in DNA: TGTGCCTGGAGTAGGAGGGATCGGGGCTACACCTTC. Protein: CAWSRRDRGYTF.

This sequence joins TRBV7-9 and TRBJ1-2; tentative D call: TRBD1 (5 bases). The CDR3 totals 18 residues. Germline V gene data show CDR1 as SEHNR and CDR2 as FQNEAQ (reference sequence). V was pared by 5 bases and J by 3 bases, with 25 bases between. For the CDR3, the DNA is TGTGCCAGCAGCCCACTCGGCCAGGGTGCTATCGGTGACTATGGCTACACCTTC. Protein: CASSPLGQGAIGDYGYTF.

Comment on this clonotype: The junction differs from germline at one of its ends, possibly a read error. The rearrangement joins TRBV12-3 or TRBV12-4 to TRBJ2-1, with unresolved D. This CDR3 spans 13 amino acids. The CDR3 DNA follows: TGTGTCAGCATCCATGGGTATGGGGATGAGCAGTTCTTC. This codes for CVSIHGYGDEQFF.